This T cell receptor beta chain was observed in a study of OX40 agonist ivuxolimab in advanced cancers. Measured with immunoSEQ multiplex PCR; TCRdb has only the in-frame clones, and not every one. The data hold about 68,000 clones, with more than 75% observed a single time. The clonotype was recovered from an adult with an advanced solid tumor such as melanoma, head and neck, liver or kidney cancer. This specimen consisted of CD4+ or CD8+ T cells sorted from blood, obtained in a trial of the OX40 agonist ivuxolimab.

CDR3 sequence: CASSPLTGASGYTF. CDR3 DNA sequence: TGTGCCAGCAGCCCCCTTACAGGGGCCTCTGGCTACACCTTC. The rearrangement joins TRBV5-4 to TRBJ1-2; 7 bases align to TRBD1. Germline V gene lookup returns CDR1 SGHNT and CDR2 YYREEE (reference sequence). Trimming removed 4 bases from V and 7 bases from J; junction bases left unmatched: 10. The CDR3 sequence is 14 residues long.